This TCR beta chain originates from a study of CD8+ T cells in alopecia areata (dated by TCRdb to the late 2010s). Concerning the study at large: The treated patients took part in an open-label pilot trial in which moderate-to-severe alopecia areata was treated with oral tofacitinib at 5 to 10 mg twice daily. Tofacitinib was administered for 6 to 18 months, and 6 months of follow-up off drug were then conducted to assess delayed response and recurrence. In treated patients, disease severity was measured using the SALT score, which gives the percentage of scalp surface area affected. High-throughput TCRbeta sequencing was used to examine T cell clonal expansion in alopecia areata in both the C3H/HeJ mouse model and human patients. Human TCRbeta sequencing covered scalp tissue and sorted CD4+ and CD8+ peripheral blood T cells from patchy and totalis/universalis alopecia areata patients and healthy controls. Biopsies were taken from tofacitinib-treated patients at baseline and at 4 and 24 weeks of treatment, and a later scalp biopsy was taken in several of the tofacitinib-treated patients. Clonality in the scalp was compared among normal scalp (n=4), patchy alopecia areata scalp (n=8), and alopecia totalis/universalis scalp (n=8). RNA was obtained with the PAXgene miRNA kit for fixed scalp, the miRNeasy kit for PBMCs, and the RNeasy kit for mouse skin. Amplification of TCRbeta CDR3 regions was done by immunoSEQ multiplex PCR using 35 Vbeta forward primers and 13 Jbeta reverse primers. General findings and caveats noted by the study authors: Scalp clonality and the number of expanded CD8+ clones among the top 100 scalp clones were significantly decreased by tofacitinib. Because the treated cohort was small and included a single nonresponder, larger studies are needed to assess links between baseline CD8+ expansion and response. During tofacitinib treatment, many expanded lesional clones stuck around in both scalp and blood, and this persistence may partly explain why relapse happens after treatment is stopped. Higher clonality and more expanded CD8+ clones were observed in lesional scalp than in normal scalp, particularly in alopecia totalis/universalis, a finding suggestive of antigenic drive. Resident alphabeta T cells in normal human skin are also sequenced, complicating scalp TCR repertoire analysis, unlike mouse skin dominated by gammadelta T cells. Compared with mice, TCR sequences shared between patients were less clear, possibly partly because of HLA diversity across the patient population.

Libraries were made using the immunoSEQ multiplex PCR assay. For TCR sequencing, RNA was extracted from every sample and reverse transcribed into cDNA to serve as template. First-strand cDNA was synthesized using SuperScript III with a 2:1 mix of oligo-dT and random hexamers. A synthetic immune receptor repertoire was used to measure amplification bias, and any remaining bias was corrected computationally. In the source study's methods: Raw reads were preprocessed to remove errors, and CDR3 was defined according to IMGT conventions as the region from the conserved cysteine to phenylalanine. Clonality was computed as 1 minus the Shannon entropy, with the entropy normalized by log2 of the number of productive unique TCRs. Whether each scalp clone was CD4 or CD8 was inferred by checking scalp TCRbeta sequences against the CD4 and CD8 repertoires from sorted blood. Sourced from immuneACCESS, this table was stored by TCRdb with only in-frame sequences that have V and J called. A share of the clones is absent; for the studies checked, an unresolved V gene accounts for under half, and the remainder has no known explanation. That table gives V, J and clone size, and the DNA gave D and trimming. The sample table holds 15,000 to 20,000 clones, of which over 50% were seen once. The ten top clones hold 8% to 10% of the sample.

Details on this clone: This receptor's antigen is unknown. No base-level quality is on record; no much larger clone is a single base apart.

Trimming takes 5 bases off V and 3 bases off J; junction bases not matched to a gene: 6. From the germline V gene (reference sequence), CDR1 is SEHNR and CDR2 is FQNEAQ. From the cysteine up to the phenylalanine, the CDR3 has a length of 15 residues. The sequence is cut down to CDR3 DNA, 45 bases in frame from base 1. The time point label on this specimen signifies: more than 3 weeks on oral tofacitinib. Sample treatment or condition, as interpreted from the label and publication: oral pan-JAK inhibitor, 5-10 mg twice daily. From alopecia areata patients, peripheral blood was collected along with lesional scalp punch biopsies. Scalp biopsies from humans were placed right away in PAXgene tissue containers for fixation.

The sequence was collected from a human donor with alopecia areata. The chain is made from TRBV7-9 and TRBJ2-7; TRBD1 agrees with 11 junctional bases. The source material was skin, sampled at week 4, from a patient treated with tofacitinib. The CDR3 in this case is CASSTRTGGLYEQYF. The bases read TGTGCCAGCAGCACCAGGACAGGGGGCCTCTACGAGCAGTACTTC.